These 26 T cell receptor beta chains originate from one sample sequenced in a study of Graves' ophthalmopathy and Graves' hyperthyroidism. RNA transcripts were the source from which TCR beta CDR3 regions were amplified. A first-round RT-PCR used HTBI primers, followed by a second-round multiplex PCR. TCRdb passed the multiplex PCR reads through MiXCR, listing each CDR3 protein once. The sample carries approximately 210,000 distinct CDR3 sequences, around 28% recorded once. The sample taken for sequencing was peripheral blood. The receptor source for this set is a man aged 45-60 years with Graves' ophthalmopathy.

The sample holds many counts of this clonotype. The V call is TRBV28, the J call TRBJ2-7; maybe TRBD2 (5 bases). Trimming stripped 3 bases from V and 4 bases from J, with 16 bases between. Germline lookup yields CDR1 MDHEN and CDR2 SYDVKM. The CDR3 has 15 residues. The chain's CDR3 is CASSFLGLNPYEQYF. DNA for the CDR3: TGTGCCAGCAGTTTTCTTGGACTCAATCCTTACGAGCAGTACTTC.

The chain employs TRBV7-2 and TRBJ2-7, with TRBD2 matching 9 bases. Germline CDR1 SGHTA, CDR2 FQGNSA. This CDR3 spans 15 amino acids. The V and J ends lost 2 bases and 4 bases, in that order; junction bases with no gene match: 6. The CDR3 DNA is TGTGCCAGCAGCTTAAGTCCTGCGGGAGGGTACGAGCAGTACTTC. Its protein is CASSLSPAGGYEQYF.

Many counts were recorded for this clonotype. The CDR3 sequence: CASSYLGTANQPQHF. The CDR3 DNA reads as TGTGCCAGCAGTTACTTGGGGACAGCGAATCAGCCCCAGCATTTT. The rearrangement links TRBV6-2 or TRBV6-3 to TRBJ1-5; 7 bases agree with TRBD1. V lost 1 base and J lost 4; bases outside the gene matches: 4. CDR1 MNHEY and CDR2 SVGEGT come from the germline V gene. The CDR3 consists of 15 residues.

In its sample, this clonotype was seen many times. J is TRBJ1-5 and V is TRBV7-2; D possibly corresponds to TRBD1 (5 bases). The germline gives CDR1 SGHTA, CDR2 FQGNSA. CDR3 size: 15 residues. The ends were cut back, 0 bases at V and 3 bases at J, with 9 bases in the middle. CDR3 nucleotide sequence: TGTGCCAGCAGCTTAGCGGGGGGTTCCAATCAGCCCCAGCATTTT. This encodes CASSLAGGSNQPQHF.

Only a few counts were recorded for this clonotype. V usage is TRBV30 and J usage is TRBJ2-7, with 8 bases aligning to TRBD1. CDR1 is GTSNPN, CDR2 SVGIG, per germline (reference sequence). The trim removed 5 bases at V and 3 bases at J, leaving 9 bases unmatched. The CDR3 sequence is 14 residues long. The chain's CDR3 is CAWARTGQGYEQYF. In nucleotides, the CDR3 is TGTGCCTGGGCTCGGACAGGGCAGGGCTACGAGCAGTACTTC.

This clonotype was detected only a few times. J is TRBJ2-5 and V is TRBV4-1; D gene ambiguous. Germline V gene lookup returns CDR1 MGHRA and CDR2 YSYEKL. V was trimmed by 0 bases and J by 0 bases, leaving 8 bases between them. The CDR3 covers 15 residues. CDR3 region: CASSQENRDQETQYF. Here the CDR3 DNA reads TGCGCCAGCAGCCAAGAGAACCGAGACCAAGAGACCCAGTACTTC.

The chain recombines TRBV20-1 with TRBJ2-7; 8 positions agree with TRBD1. Germline CDR1 DFQATT, CDR2 SNEGSKA (reference sequence). The CDR3 length is 14 residues. The V and J ends lost 6 bases and 1 base, in that order; junction bases with no gene match: 8. The CDR3 sequence is CSATTGGRSYEQYF. The CDR3 coding sequence is TGCAGTGCCACAACAGGGGGGCGTTCCTACGAGCAGTACTTC.

The chain couples TRBV6-5 to TRBJ1-1; D might be TRBD1 (5 bases). CDR1 and CDR2 from the germline V gene are MNHEY and SVGAGI. The CDR3 spans 14 residues. The V end lost 4 bases, the J end lost 3 bases, and 12 bases lay between the germline ends. The CDR3 sequence is CASSLIGTYTEAFF. The CDR3 nucleotides are TGTGCCAGCAGTTTAATCGGGACGTACACTGAAGCTTTCTTT.

The sample holds many counts of this clonotype. The chain has TRBV7-9 and TRBJ2-7, with D possibly being TRBD1 (6 bases). The V end was cut by 5 bases, the J end by 3 bases, with 17 bases between. The CDR3 totals 15 residues. The germline V gene has CDR1 SEHNR and CDR2 FQNEAQ (reference sequence). The CDR3, as DNA: TGTGCCAGCAGCCCCCTCTGGGACACGAGCTACGAGCAGTACTTC. Translation: CASSPLWDTSYEQYF.

This clonotype was seen many times. The chain has TRBV7-9 and TRBJ1-1; D call uncertain. Germline CDR1 reads SEHNR; CDR2 reads FQNEAQ (reference sequence). This CDR3 spans 12 amino acids. Trimming took 5 bases from V and 3 from J, leaving 7 bases between them. The CDR3 sequence is CASSRPDTEAFF. CDR3 sequence (DNA): TGTGCCAGCAGCCGACCGGACACTGAAGCTTTCTTT.

This clonotype was recorded many times. The rearrangement links TRBV19 to TRBJ1-5; 8 bases match TRBD1. Germline V gives CDR1 LNHDA, CDR2 SQIVND (reference sequence). CDR3 size: 14 residues. V gave up 3 bases and J gave up 3 bases; unmatched junction bases: 1. The CDR3 loop is CASSMDRDNQPQHF. The DNA for the CDR3 is TGTGCCAGTAGTATGGACAGGGACAATCAGCCCCAGCATTTT.

The chain joins TRBV7-9 to TRBJ2-7; 8 bases line up with TRBD2. V lost 4 bases to trimming and J lost 7 bases; unmatched junction nucleotides: 9. CDR1 is SEHNR, CDR2 FQNEAQ, per germline (reference sequence). The CDR3 is 14 residues long. The CDR3 bases are TGTGCCAGCAGCTCCCCGGGACTAGTCAGGGAGCAGTACTTC. It specifies CASSSPGLVREQYF.

This clonotype was picked up a small number of times. This chain uses TRBV12-3 or TRBV12-4 with TRBJ2-7; D not certain. The CDR3 is 15 residues long. V was cut by 3 bases and J by 1 base, with 13 bases left in between. In DNA form, the CDR3 reads TGTGCCAGCAGTTTGGGCGCGAGCCCTTCCTACGAGCAGTACTTC. Its translation: CASSLGASPSYEQYF.

This clonotype has a count of ten or more. The chain carries TRBV9 and TRBJ2-7; 7 nucleotides match TRBD2. The V segment lost 2 bases and the J segment 5 bases; nucleotides outside the gene matches: 7. The CDR3 sequence is 14 residues long. Germline V CDR1 and CDR2: SGDLS, YYNGEE. The CDR3 protein is CASSVGLGTDEQYF. The CDR3 coding sequence is TGTGCCAGCAGCGTCGGACTAGGAACCGACGAGCAGTACTTC.

The chain carries TRBV12-3 or TRBV12-4 and TRBJ2-5, with TRBD1 identical over 8 bases. This CDR3 is 14 amino acids long. V gave up 6 bases and J gave up 5 bases; unmatched junction bases: 8. In DNA, the CDR3 is TGTGCCAGCAGCCCCCGGACAGGGTGGGAGACCCAGTACTTC. It codes for CASSPRTGWETQYF.

This clonotype was seen repeatedly, ten times or more. The J gene is TRBJ2-7, the V gene TRBV20-1; D call uncertain. The CDR3 contains 13 residues. Germline V gives CDR1 DFQATT, CDR2 SNEGSKA (reference sequence). Trimming left V 0 bases short and J 0 bases short, with 6 bases between. In DNA form, the CDR3 reads TGCAGTGCTAGAGACTGGGACTCCTACGAGCAGTACTTC. It encodes CSARDWDSYEQYF.

This clonotype was picked up many times. The chain joins TRBV27 to TRBJ2-3; either TRBD1 or TRBD2 may supply D (6 bases each). This CDR3 spans 15 amino acids. V was cut by 5 bases and J by 4 bases, with 16 bases left in between. Germline V gene lookup returns CDR1 MNHEY and CDR2 SMNVEV (reference sequence). The CDR3 nucleotides are TGTGCCAGCAGTCCCCGGGGGCGGGATCCAGATACGCAGTATTTT. It yields the protein CASSPRGRDPDTQYF.

The genes are TRBV25-1 and TRBJ2-7; 7 bases are shared with TRBD1. The germline V gene encodes CDR1 MGHDK and CDR2 SYGVNS. The V gene end was trimmed by 1 base and the J gene end by 4 bases; junction bases not matched to a gene: 7. The CDR3 covers 15 residues. DNA for the CDR3: TGTGCCAGCAGTGAATTAGGGAGACAGGGTTACGAGCAGTACTTC. Its protein is CASSELGRQGYEQYF.

This clonotype has ten or more counts. The chain is built from TRBV20-1 and TRBJ1-6, with a tentative D call TRBD1 (5 bases). With 2 bases removed from V and 4 bases from J, the gap between germline ends came to 12 bases. This CDR3 region has 15 residues. Germline lookup yields CDR1 DFQATT and CDR2 SNEGSKA (reference sequence). The CDR3 sequence is CSARPGRLYNSPLHF. In DNA form, the CDR3 reads TGCAGTGCTAGACCGGGGCGGCTGTATAATTCACCCCTCCACTTT.

The chain links TRBV7-2 to TRBJ2-7; D possibly uses TRBD1 or TRBD2 (5 bases each). Trimming left V 1 base short and J 5 bases short, with 9 bases between. This CDR3 is built from 13 residues. CDR1 and CDR2 (germline): SGHTA, FQGNSA. Here the CDR3 reads CASSLGWGNEQYF. Written as DNA, the CDR3 is TGTGCCAGCAGCTTAGGATGGGGGAACGAGCAGTACTTC.

This clonotype was found many times. This sequence joins TRBV28 and TRBJ2-5, with 7 bases matching TRBD1. Losses at the gene ends were 5 bases for V and 5 bases for J; bases not matched to a gene: 8. This CDR3 has 14 residues. CDR1 is MDHEN and CDR2 is SYDVKM in the germline V gene. CDR3 residues: CASSLTGQRETQYF. DNA for the CDR3: TGTGCCAGCAGTCTGACAGGGCAGAGGGAGACCCAGTACTTC. Combining the CDR3 with reference TRBV28 and TRBJ2-5 gives the whole variable domain DVKVTQSSRYLVKRTGEKVFLECVQDMDHENMFWYRQDPGLGLRLIYFSYDVKMKEKGDIPEGYSVSREKKERFSLILESASTNQTSMYLCASSLTGQRETQYFGPGTRLLVL.

V gene TRBV6-1 combines with J gene TRBJ2-7; 7 bases agree with TRBD1. Germline values: CDR1 MNHNS, CDR2 SASEGT. The V and J ends lost 6 bases and 9 bases, in that order; junction bases with no gene match: 11. The CDR3 sequence is 13 residues long. DNA for the CDR3: TGTGCCAGCAGACCCGCACAGGGGTGGGGGCAGTACTTC. Its translation: CASRPAQGWGQYF.

The chain employs TRBV28 and TRBJ1-1; perhaps TRBD1 as D (6 bases). Germline assignment: CDR1 MDHEN and CDR2 SYDVKM. Trimming cost V 3 bases and J 5 bases, with 16 bases left between them. This CDR3 is 15 amino acids long. In DNA form, the CDR3 reads TGTGCCAGCAGTTTTGGTGGATTAGGGGGGACTGAAGCTTTCTTT. Translating it yields CASSFGGLGGTEAFF.

This clonotype showed up many times. The V and J genes are TRBV29-1 and TRBJ2-7, with 9 nucleotides matching TRBD1. V gave up 6 bases and J gave up 2 bases; unmatched junction bases: 8. The CDR3 is 14 residues long. Per germline, CDR1 SQVTM and CDR2 ANQGSEA. CDR3 nucleotides: TGCAGCGTCATCAGGACAGGGGTCCCCTACGAGCAGTACTTC. This encodes CSVIRTGVPYEQYF.

The V and J genes are TRBV11-3 and TRBJ2-7; no firm D call. Germline CDR1 SGHNT, CDR2 YENEEA. V was clipped by 4 bases and J by 6 bases, with 13 bases between them. The CDR3 spans 13 residues. Here the CDR3 reads CASSSSEYGEQYF. DNA of the CDR3: TGTGCCAGCAGCTCCTCGGAGTACGGCGAGCAGTACTTC.

For the CDR3, the DNA is TGTGCCAGCAGCTTAGCGATCTGGGGGCCTCAAGAGACCCAGTACTTC. Translated, it gives CASSLAIWGPQETQYF. The chain recombines TRBV7-2 with TRBJ2-5; D may be TRBD1 (6 bases). Germline CDR1 is SGHTA and CDR2 is FQGNSA. The CDR3 has 16 residues. Trimming took 0 bases from V and 2 from J, leaving 13 bases between them.